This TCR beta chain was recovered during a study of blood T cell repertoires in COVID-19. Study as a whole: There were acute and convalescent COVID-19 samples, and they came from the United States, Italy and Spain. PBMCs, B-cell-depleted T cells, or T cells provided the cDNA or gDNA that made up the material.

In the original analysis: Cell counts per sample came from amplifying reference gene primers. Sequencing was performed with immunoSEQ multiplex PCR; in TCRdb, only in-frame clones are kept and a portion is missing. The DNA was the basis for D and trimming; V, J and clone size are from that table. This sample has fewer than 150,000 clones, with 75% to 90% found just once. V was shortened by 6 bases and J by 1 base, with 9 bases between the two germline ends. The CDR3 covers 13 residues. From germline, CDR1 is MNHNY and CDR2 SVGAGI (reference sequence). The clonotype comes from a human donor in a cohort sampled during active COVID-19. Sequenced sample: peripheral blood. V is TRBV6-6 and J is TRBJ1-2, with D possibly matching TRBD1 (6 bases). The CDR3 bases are TGTGCCAGCAGATCGGACAGTAACTATGGCTACACCTTC. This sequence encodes CASRSDSNYGYTF.